The 17 T cell receptor beta chains presented below share a single source sample, sequenced in a study of shared clonotypes between healthy human individuals. This table comes from immunoSEQ multiplex PCR, and its TCRdb copy is limited to in-frame clones, with some not included. The sample consists of 2 million to 3 million clones, under 95% of them appearing once. The sample consisted of naive CD4+ T cells from PBMCs. Subset: CD45RA+ positively selected. Receptors were obtained from a man between 18 and 29 years old in good health. Some clones in this sample may be carry-over from other donors' samples.

The rearrangement uses TRBV30 and TRBJ2-1, with D perhaps TRBD2 (6 bases). V lost 7 bases, J lost 0 bases, and 10 bases lay in between. The CDR3 length is 13 residues. CDR1 and CDR2 from the germline V gene are GTSNPN and SVGIG (reference sequence). Here the CDR3 DNA reads TGTGCCTCCCCGCGGGGCTCCTACAATGAGCAGTTCTTC. Translation gives CASPRGSYNEQFF.

Only one count was recorded for this clone. CDR3: CASSWISGTNEKLFF. The CDR3 bases are TGTGCCAGCAGCTGGATTTCAGGAACTAATGAAAAACTGTTTTTT. The chain joins TRBV5-6 to TRBJ1-4; D remains unclear. The CDR3 length is 15 residues. Trimming left V 3 bases short and J 1 base short, with 10 bases between. CDR1 is SGHDT and CDR2 is YYEEEE in the germline V gene.

This chain uses TRBV6-1 with TRBJ2-5; D is undetermined. The CDR3 has 14 residues. V was pared by 6 bases and J by 7 bases, with 18 bases between. Germline values: CDR1 MNHNS, CDR2 SASEGT. CDR3 region: CASRNTGLPGTQYF. CDR3 DNA sequence: TGTGCCAGCAGGAATACCGGCCTACCTGGGACCCAGTACTTC.

The rearrangement links TRBV2 to TRBJ2-1; 7 bases fit TRBD1. CDR1 and CDR2 from the germline V gene are SNHLY and FYNNEI. J gave up 4 bases and V 5 bases, and 11 bases lay outside the gene matches. This CDR3 is built from 16 residues. The CDR3 loop reads CASSRTQGERYNEQFF. CDR3 DNA: TGTGCCAGCAGTCGGACTCAGGGGGAGCGGTACAATGAGCAGTTCTTC.

Only one count was recorded for this clone. The V call is TRBV6-6, the J call TRBJ2-7, with D possibly being TRBD1 (6 bases). The V and J ends lost 7 bases and 1 base respectively, with 17 bases between them. In germline, CDR1 is MNHNY, CDR2 SVGAGI (reference sequence). This CDR3 has 15 residues. CDR3 in amino acids: CASTRSGVGSYEQYF. The CDR3 region has the DNA TGTGCCAGCACTCGATCAGGGGTGGGGTCCTACGAGCAGTACTTC.

This clone appeared a single time. The chain employs TRBV6-1 and TRBJ1-2, with a tentative D call TRBD1 (6 bases). This CDR3 region has 14 residues. Germline lookup yields CDR1 MNHNS and CDR2 SASEGT. The V gene lost 1 base and the J gene lost 7 bases, with 13 bases spanning the gap. As DNA, the CDR3 is TGTGCCAGCAGTGAAGGACCAGGGGTGGTTGGCTACACCTTC. As protein: CASSEGPGVVGYTF.

This sequence joins TRBV19 and TRBJ2-2, with unresolved D. This CDR3 comprises 15 residues. Germline CDR1 is LNHDA and CDR2 is SQIVND (reference sequence). V lost 4 bases and J lost 0, with 9 bases in between. As DNA, the CDR3 is TGTGCCAGTAGTACCTACAAGACGAACACCGGGGAGCTGTTTTTT. This translates into CASSTYKTNTGELFF.

The rearrangement uses TRBV6-6 and TRBJ2-6, with unresolved D. CDR1 and CDR2 from the germline V gene are MNHNY and SVGAGI (reference sequence). V was pared by 2 bases and J by 0 bases, with 8 bases between. This CDR3 is 16 amino acids long. Written as DNA, the CDR3 is TGTGCCAGCAGTTACGGGATGACCTCTGGGGCCAACGTCCTGACTTTC. This gives the protein CASSYGMTSGANVLTF.

This clone is a singleton in its sample. The same CDR3 can be traced to other DNA sequences in this sample. This rearrangement joins TRBV28 to TRBJ1-1; D is undetermined. Trimming shortened V by 5 bases and J by 11 bases, and 12 bases separated the two germline ends. There are 11 residues in the CDR3. The germline CDR1 and CDR2 sequences are MDHEN and SYDVKM. CDR3 sequence reads: CASSPRGEAFF. CDR3 bases: TGTGCCAGCAGTCCGCGGGGTGAGGCTTTCTTT.

This chain uses TRBV15 with TRBJ1-1; D not resolved. This CDR3 region has 14 residues. Per germline, CDR1 LNHNV and CDR2 YYDKDF (reference sequence). Trimming took 2 bases from V and 3 from J, leaving 10 bases between them. CDR3 DNA sequence: TGTGCCACCAGCAGAAAAAGGGAGGACACTGAAGCTTTCTTT. It is translated as CATSRKREDTEAFF.

This clone turned up a few times. The chain combines TRBV30 with TRBJ1-2; D perhaps matches TRBD1 (5 bases). The CDR3 consists of 13 residues. Germline assignment: CDR1 GTSNPN and CDR2 SVGIG (reference sequence). V gave up 7 bases and J gave up 7 bases, with 19 bases separating them. This CDR3 is CAYPVAPGGGYTF. Written as DNA, the CDR3 is TGTGCCTACCCGGTGGCACCTGGGGGTGGCTACACCTTC.

This chain uses TRBV4-3 with TRBJ2-3; D is possibly TRBD2 (6 bases). The germline CDR1 and CDR2 sequences are LGHNA and YSLEER. The V end was cut by 4 bases, the J end by 3 bases, with 14 bases between. This CDR3 comprises 15 residues. Written as DNA, the CDR3 is TGCGCCAGCAGCCGTCGGAGGGCGGGGACAGATACGCAGTATTTT. The encoded protein is CASSRRRAGTDTQYF.

The rearrangement uses TRBV9 and TRBJ2-1, with TRBD2 matching 11 bases. V trimming: 3 bases; J trimming: 1 base; junction bases outside the gene matches: 12. This CDR3 has 19 amino acids. Germline V gives CDR1 SGDLS, CDR2 YYNGEE. CDR3 in DNA: TGTGCCAGCAGCGAGACGACTAGCGGGGCCCTACCTTCCTACAATGAGCAGTTCTTC. It specifies CASSETTSGALPSYNEQFF.

The V gene is TRBV29-1, the J gene TRBJ1-4; 11 bases align to TRBD1. Trimming at V came to 6 bases and at J to 3 bases, leaving 6 bases not matched to a gene. The germline gives CDR1 SQVTM, CDR2 ANQGSEA. The CDR3 is 15 amino acids. The CDR3 here is CSVTGQGASNEKLFF. The CDR3 bases are TGCAGCGTGACCGGACAGGGGGCGTCTAATGAAAAACTGTTTTTT.

This clone appeared once. CDR3 coding DNA: TGTGCCAGCAGTTTATTGACCGGGGTTGGCACTGAAGCTTTCTTT. Its protein is CASSLLTGVGTEAFF. The rearrangement links TRBV27 to TRBJ1-1, with unresolved D. Trimming shortened V by 1 base and J by 4 bases, and 13 bases separated the two germline ends. CDR1 MNHEY and CDR2 SMNVEV come from the germline V gene (reference sequence). The CDR3 extends over 15 amino acids.

DNA of the CDR3: TGTGCCAGCGGAACCGGGACCCTAAGCGCTGGGGCCAACGTCCTGACTTTC. This gives the protein CASGTGTLSAGANVLTF. J is TRBJ2-6 and V is TRBV7-9; D may correspond to TRBD1 or TRBD2 (5 bases each). V lost 8 bases and J lost 2, with 19 bases in between. The CDR3 spans 17 residues. Germline V gene sequence: CDR1 SEHNR, CDR2 FQNEAQ (reference sequence).

The gene calls are TRBV5-1 and TRBJ2-7, with TRBD1 matching 9 bases. The CDR3 has 18 residues. The J segment lost 4 bases and the V segment lost 0 bases, leaving 14 bases of the junction unmatched. Germline V gene lookup returns CDR1 SGHRS and CDR2 YFSETQ. The CDR3 protein is CASSLASGQGNSYYEQYF. In nucleotides, the CDR3 is TGCGCCAGCAGCTTGGCTTCTGGACAGGGGAACAGCTATTACGAGCAGTACTTC.